The 2 T cell receptor beta chains listed next were all sequenced from one sample in a study of blood T cell repertoires in COVID-19. The data were produced by immunoSEQ multiplex PCR, yet TCRdb's version contains in-frame clones alone and is incomplete. The table records more than 300,000 clones, around 84% of them present only once. Sequencing was carried out using PBMCs or T cells enriched from blood (not recorded which). The receptors shown here come from a man younger than 45 who had recovered from COVID-19.

This chain uses TRBV18 with TRBJ1-1; 9 bases line up with TRBD1. This CDR3 has 13 residues. V shed 10 bases and J 1 base; nucleotides not matched to a gene: 4. Germline CDR1 KGHSH, CDR2 LQKENI. CDR3 residues: CANKQGANTEAFF. In DNA form, the CDR3 reads TGTGCCAACAAACAGGGGGCGAACACTGAAGCTTTCTTT.

The chain couples TRBV28 to TRBJ1-1; D is ambiguous. This CDR3 region has 13 residues. CDR1 and CDR2 (germline): MDHEN, SYDVKM. Trimming shortened V by 6 bases and J by 5 bases, and 13 bases separated the two germline ends. CDR3 region: CASSPGWWTEAFF. Written as DNA, the CDR3 is TGTGCCAGCAGCCCGGGATGGTGGACTGAAGCTTTCTTT.